The clone carrying this T cell receptor beta chain was seen once. Template material for amplifying TCR beta CDR3 regions consisted of RNA transcripts. When the TCR CDR3 underwent first-round RT-PCR, the HTBI primer set was used. MiXCR, run by TCRdb on the multiplex PCR reads, gives a single entry per CDR3 protein. The sample records about half a million distinct CDR3 sequences, about 16% being singletons. Trimming left V 4 bases short and J 3 bases short, with 16 bases between. CDR1 is SEHNR and CDR2 is FQNEAQ in the germline V gene (reference sequence). This CDR3 comprises 15 residues. This record comes from a study of T cells in Graves' hyperthyroidism and ophthalmopathy.

The gene calls are TRBV7-9 and TRBJ2-7; D possibly matches TRBD1 or TRBD2 (5 bases each). The TCR sequence derives from a woman aged 30 to 39 with Graves' ophthalmopathy. The sequenced material came from blood. The CDR3 DNA reads TGTGCCAGCAGCTCGGACGGGGACGGAGGCTACGAGCAGTACTTC. The encoded protein is CASSSDGDGGYEQYF.